Listed below are T cell receptor beta chains from one sample, sequenced in a study of regulatory T cells in long-lasting Graves disease. TCRdb re-derived calls from the multiplex PCR reads in MiXCR, one entry per CDR3 protein. The sample carries 400,000 to 450,000 distinct CDR3 sequences, around a quarter recorded once. The sequencing here drew on peripheral blood mononuclear cells (PBMCs), taken when the disease was refractory, from a patient treated with antithyroid drugs. Receptor source: a female donor with Graves disease. The CDR3 runs from the conserved cysteine through the conserved F or W. The order of the fields is clone size, D gene, V gene, J gene, CDR3 DNA, CDR3 protein. The D gene is left open where the match is weak. Clone size is shown for a subset of rows, as once, few, many or a class of expanded clone.

clone_size: many
d_call: NA
v_call: TRBV7-2
j_call: TRBJ1-1
cdr3_nt: TGTGCCAGCAGCTTAAGGGATCTGAACACTGAAGCTTTCTTT
cdr3_aa: CASSLRDLNTEAFF

clone_size: many
d_call: TRBD1
v_call: TRBV20-1
j_call: TRBJ1-5
cdr3_nt: TGCAGTGCTTCATGGGGACAGGATCAGCCCCAGCATTTT
cdr3_aa: CSASWGQDQPQHF

clone_size: few
d_call: NA
v_call: TRBV15
j_call: TRBJ1-1
cdr3_nt: TGTGCCACCAGCCTTCATGCCCCCGGACCCGACACTGAAGCTTTCTTT
cdr3_aa: CATSLHAPGPDTEAFF

clone_size: many
d_call: TRBD2
v_call: TRBV15
j_call: TRBJ2-2
cdr3_nt: TGTGCCACCAGCCGTAGACTAGCGAGGAACACCGGGGAGCTGTTTTTT
cdr3_aa: CATSRRLARNTGELFF

clone_size: NA
d_call: NA
v_call: TRBV28
j_call: TRBJ2-2
cdr3_nt: TGTGCCAGCAGACCCTTAATGCCACAGGGAGGTTTGACCGGGGAGCTGTTTTTT
cdr3_aa: CASRPLMPQGGLTGELFF

clone_size: few
d_call: TRBD2
v_call: TRBV6-1
j_call: TRBJ2-5
cdr3_nt: TGTGCCAGCAGTCGACTAGCGGGAGATGAGACCCAGTACTTC
cdr3_aa: CASSRLAGDETQYF

clone_size: NA
d_call: TRBD1
v_call: TRBV29-1
j_call: TRBJ2-2
cdr3_nt: TGCAGCACCCGACAGGGCTCCGGGGAGCTGTTTTTT
cdr3_aa: CSTRQGSGELFF

clone_size: many
d_call: TRBD1
v_call: TRBV12-3/TRBV12-4
j_call: TRBJ1-2
cdr3_nt: TGTGCCAGCAGTTTTGGAACAGGGGGTAATGGCTACACCTTC
cdr3_aa: CASSFGTGGNGYTF

clone_size: NA
d_call: NA
v_call: TRBV20-1
j_call: TRBJ2-7
cdr3_nt: TGCAGTGCTAGAGATTCGGGGATTAGGGCTTACGAGCAGTACTTC
cdr3_aa: CSARDSGIRAYEQYF

clone_size: many
d_call: TRBD1
v_call: TRBV28
j_call: TRBJ1-4
cdr3_nt: TGTGCCAGCAGTACGAGACAGGGGGCAGTAACTAATGAAAAACTGTTTTTT
cdr3_aa: CASSTRQGAVTNEKLFF

clone_size: few
d_call: NA
v_call: TRBV7-8
j_call: TRBJ2-1
cdr3_nt: TGTGCCAGCAGTTCTCAGGCCCCCAATGAGCAGTTCTTC
cdr3_aa: CASSSQAPNEQFF

clone_size: NA
d_call: NA
v_call: TRBV6-6
j_call: TRBJ2-5
cdr3_nt: TGTGCCAGCAGTTACTCGTTTGGCGGCCAAGAGACCCAGTACTTC
cdr3_aa: CASSYSFGGQETQYF

clone_size: NA
d_call: NA
v_call: TRBV4-1
j_call: TRBJ2-5
cdr3_nt: TGCGCCAGCAGCCAAGCCGCTCCTGGGGAGACCCAGTACTTC
cdr3_aa: CASSQAAPGETQYF

clone_size: NA
d_call: TRBD2
v_call: TRBV7-2
j_call: TRBJ2-7
cdr3_nt: TGTGCCGGCAGCACTCGCCCCGGGGGGTTCGAGCAGTACTTC
cdr3_aa: CAGSTRPGGFEQYF

clone_size: NA
d_call: NA
v_call: TRBV10-3
j_call: TRBJ2-3
cdr3_nt: TGTGCCATCAGTACCGGGACCCGCACAGATACGCAGTATTTT
cdr3_aa: CAISTGTRTDTQYF

clone_size: NA
d_call: NA
v_call: TRBV5-1
j_call: TRBJ2-7
cdr3_nt: TGCGCCAGCAGCTTGGGGGCGGGAAATGACTACGAGCAGTACTTC
cdr3_aa: CASSLGAGNDYEQYF

clone_size: many
d_call: TRBD2
v_call: TRBV3-1
j_call: TRBJ2-5
cdr3_nt: TGTGCCAGCAGCCAAGGACTAGCGGGAGGAGAGACCCAGTACTTC
cdr3_aa: CASSQGLAGGETQYF

clone_size: many
d_call: NA
v_call: TRBV12-3/TRBV12-4
j_call: TRBJ2-2
cdr3_nt: TGTGCCAGCAGTTTAGACCGCCTCACCGGGGAGCTGTTTTTT
cdr3_aa: CASSLDRLTGELFF

clone_size: many
d_call: TRBD2
v_call: TRBV2
j_call: TRBJ2-4
cdr3_nt: TGTGCCAGCAGTGAAACTAGCGGGCGACCGTACTTC
cdr3_aa: CASSETSGRPYF

clone_size: NA
d_call: NA
v_call: TRBV19
j_call: TRBJ1-5
cdr3_nt: TGTGCCAGTAGTACCGTTCCGAAAGACTATAGCAATCAGCCCCAGCATTTT
cdr3_aa: CASSTVPKDYSNQPQHF

clone_size: few
d_call: TRBD1
v_call: TRBV19
j_call: TRBJ1-5
cdr3_nt: TGTGCCAGTAGTTCCGGGACAGGGGGCCGGAATCAGCCCCAGCATTTT
cdr3_aa: CASSSGTGGRNQPQHF

clone_size: few
d_call: NA
v_call: TRBV7-2
j_call: TRBJ2-1
cdr3_nt: TGTGCCAGCAGCCCTTATCGGGCCGCGAGGGGTTACAATGAGCAGTTCTTC
cdr3_aa: CASSPYRAARGYNEQFF

clone_size: NA
d_call: NA
v_call: TRBV7-7
j_call: TRBJ2-5
cdr3_nt: TGTGCTACCGGGGCAGGTGGTCTGCCCGCAGCCGAGACCCAGTACTTC
cdr3_aa: CATGAGGLPAAETQYF

clone_size: many
d_call: TRBD1
v_call: TRBV2
j_call: TRBJ2-4
cdr3_nt: TGTGCCAGTTCTCCCTATCAGGGGGCTCTAGCCAAAAACATTCAGTACTTC
cdr3_aa: CASSPYQGALAKNIQYF

clone_size: NA
d_call: TRBD2
v_call: TRBV9
j_call: TRBJ2-5
cdr3_nt: TGTGCCAGCAGCATTAGCGGGGACCCCCAAGAGACCCAGTACTTC
cdr3_aa: CASSISGDPQETQYF

clone_size: NA
d_call: NA
v_call: TRBV7-3
j_call: TRBJ2-7
cdr3_nt: TGCGCCAACAGCCAATTAGAAGGGAGTCGCTACGAGCAGTACTTC
cdr3_aa: CANSQLEGSRYEQYF

clone_size: NA
d_call: TRBD2
v_call: TRBV19
j_call: TRBJ2-7
cdr3_nt: TGTGCCAGTAGTGCCTCCCCCGGGACTACAACCTACGAGCAGTACTTC
cdr3_aa: CASSASPGTTTYEQYF

clone_size: few
d_call: NA
v_call: TRBV5-1
j_call: TRBJ1-1
cdr3_nt: TGCGCCAGCAGTGGAATAGAGGGCCGCTCCGCCGAAGCTTTCTTT
cdr3_aa: CASSGIEGRSAEAFF

clone_size: NA
d_call: NA
v_call: TRBV6-2/TRBV6-3
j_call: TRBJ1-2
cdr3_nt: TGTGCCAGCAACCCCCGGCGATCAAACTGTGGCTACACCTTC
cdr3_aa: CASNPRRSNCGYTF

clone_size: few
d_call: TRBD1
v_call: TRBV5-6
j_call: TRBJ2-4
cdr3_nt: TGTGCCAGCAGCTTGGATTCGGGGGGACAGGGTAAAAACATTCAGTACTTC
cdr3_aa: CASSLDSGGQGKNIQYF

clone_size: few
d_call: TRBD1
v_call: TRBV30
j_call: TRBJ2-7
cdr3_nt: TGTGCCTGGAATCCGGGACAGGGGTCCGAGCAGTACTTC
cdr3_aa: CAWNPGQGSEQYF

clone_size: NA
d_call: TRBD1
v_call: TRBV20-1
j_call: TRBJ1-2
cdr3_nt: TGCAGTGCTAAGGGGACAGAAGCTAACTATGGCTACACCTTC
cdr3_aa: CSAKGTEANYGYTF

clone_size: NA
d_call: NA
v_call: TRBV28
j_call: TRBJ2-7
cdr3_nt: TGTGCCAGCAGTTTTCCCCGCTCATGGGGCTACGAGCAGTACTTC
cdr3_aa: CASSFPRSWGYEQYF

clone_size: NA
d_call: NA
v_call: TRBV20-1
j_call: TRBJ2-4
cdr3_nt: TGCAGTGCTAGCGAGAGGCAAAACATTCAGTACTTC
cdr3_aa: CSASERQNIQYF

clone_size: many
d_call: TRBD1
v_call: TRBV6-5
j_call: TRBJ1-2
cdr3_nt: TGTGCCAGCAGTTTCACAGGGGACCCTGCGCCTGGCTACACCTTC
cdr3_aa: CASSFTGDPAPGYTF

clone_size: many
d_call: NA
v_call: TRBV12-3/TRBV12-4
j_call: TRBJ1-2
cdr3_nt: TGTGCCAGCAGTTTATCAGGGGTTAACTATGGCTACACCTTC
cdr3_aa: CASSLSGVNYGYTF

clone_size: NA
d_call: NA
v_call: TRBV3-1
j_call: TRBJ2-4
cdr3_nt: TGTGCCAGCAGCCAAGACGGAGGAGGGGCCATTCAGTACTTC
cdr3_aa: CASSQDGGGAIQYF

clone_size: many
d_call: TRBD1
v_call: TRBV2
j_call: TRBJ1-4
cdr3_nt: TGTGCCAGCACTGAGACAGGGGGCTATGAAAAACTGTTTTTT
cdr3_aa: CASTETGGYEKLFF

clone_size: NA
d_call: NA
v_call: TRBV28
j_call: TRBJ1-1
cdr3_nt: TGTGCCAGCAGTTACTCCCGACAGTACATGAACACTGAAGCTTTCTTT
cdr3_aa: CASSYSRQYMNTEAFF

clone_size: many
d_call: TRBD1
v_call: TRBV2
j_call: TRBJ1-5
cdr3_nt: TGTGCCAGCAGGCTAGACAGGGAGAATAGACAGCCCCAGCATTTT
cdr3_aa: CASRLDRENRQPQHF

clone_size: many
d_call: NA
v_call: TRBV2
j_call: TRBJ2-7
cdr3_nt: TGTGCCAGCAGTGAAGTAGGGTTCGCCTACGAGCAGTACTTC
cdr3_aa: CASSEVGFAYEQYF

clone_size: NA
d_call: TRBD1
v_call: TRBV20-1
j_call: TRBJ1-1
cdr3_nt: TGCAGTGCTAGAGGGGCAGGGGGCCTAAGGACTGAAGCTTTCTTT
cdr3_aa: CSARGAGGLRTEAFF

clone_size: once
d_call: NA
v_call: TRBV29-1
j_call: TRBJ2-7
cdr3_nt: TGCAGCGCGGGCCATTCGGGGGAGCAGTACTTC
cdr3_aa: CSAGHSGEQYF

clone_size: NA
d_call: NA
v_call: TRBV6-1
j_call: TRBJ1-4
cdr3_nt: TGTGCCGGGGGGAGGACCTCGGGGGATGAAAAACTGTTTTTT
cdr3_aa: CAGGRTSGDEKLFF

clone_size: NA
d_call: NA
v_call: TRBV24-1
j_call: TRBJ2-4
cdr3_nt: TGTGCCACCAGTGGCCGGCTTCACAGGGTAGGAAACATTCAGTACTTC
cdr3_aa: CATSGRLHRVGNIQYF

clone_size: few
d_call: NA
v_call: TRBV6-1
j_call: TRBJ2-7
cdr3_nt: TGTGCCAGCAGAGTGATTATTGACGGTGGGGGCGAGCAGTACTTC
cdr3_aa: CASRVIIDGGGEQYF

clone_size: NA
d_call: NA
v_call: TRBV2
j_call: TRBJ2-7
cdr3_nt: TGTGCCAGCATCCGTAGGAGCGATTCCTACGAGCAGTACTTC
cdr3_aa: CASIRRSDSYEQYF

clone_size: NA
d_call: TRBD2
v_call: TRBV9
j_call: TRBJ2-7
cdr3_nt: TGTGCCAGCAGCCCTCGTCTAGCGGACTCCTACGAGCAGTACTTC
cdr3_aa: CASSPRLADSYEQYF

clone_size: few
d_call: NA
v_call: TRBV5-1
j_call: TRBJ1-1
cdr3_nt: TGCGCCAGCAGCCCCGGACAGCCTGAAGCTTTCTTT
cdr3_aa: CASSPGQPEAFF

clone_size: many
d_call: NA
v_call: TRBV12-3/TRBV12-4
j_call: TRBJ1-2
cdr3_nt: TGTGCCAGCAGCTCAGGGTTTTCAAGCGGCTACACCTTC
cdr3_aa: CASSSGFSSGYTF

clone_size: many
d_call: TRBD2
v_call: TRBV24-1
j_call: TRBJ2-7
cdr3_nt: TGTGCCACCAGTGGTGGACTAGCGGGACCCTACGAGCAGTACTTC
cdr3_aa: CATSGGLAGPYEQYF

clone_size: NA
d_call: TRBD2
v_call: TRBV7-9
j_call: TRBJ2-4
cdr3_nt: TGTGCCAGCAGCGAGGAAGGGACTAGGGGGTCTCTTGGCATTCAGTACTTC
cdr3_aa: CASSEEGTRGSLGIQYF